This TCR beta chain was sequenced for a study of regulatory T cells in long-lasting Graves disease (dated by TCRdb to the early 2020s). At the level of the whole study: Persistent Graves' disease was defined as antithyroid drug treatment for over 5 years with persistently positive TSH receptor autoantibodies. Persistent Graves' disease patients were compared with newly diagnosed Graves' disease patients by peripheral blood TCR sequencing and RNA sequencing. The study was conducted in China and was registered as a clinical trial. A total of some 33 samples were covered by TCR sequencing, comprising some 13 persistent and about 20 newly diagnosed Graves' disease patients. Persistent Graves' disease patients in the clinical cohort had taken antithyroid drugs for about 10.3 years on average. The research as a whole found: Persistent Graves' disease patients showed lower TCR Shannon entropy and fewer highly expanded clones than newly diagnosed patients, suggesting clonal expansion. TRBV28, TRBJ1-2 and TRBJ2-5 were preferentially used in persistent disease, while TRBV20-1 and TRBJ2-1 were favored in newly diagnosed disease. Sequencing and analysis were restricted to the TCR beta chain. The authors noted that the small sample size was a limitation that may lower accuracy. Because the primary lesion, thyroid tissue, could not be accessed, the study looked at peripheral blood alone. Persistent patients shared more public clonotypes among themselves (roughly 2,700) than newly diagnosed patients did (nearly 1,000).

The sample's time point, from its label and the paper: persistent/refractory GD, antithyroid drugs over 5 years with positive TRAb. For both TCR sequencing and RNA sequencing, RNA was extracted from PBMCs in TRIzol. Graves' disease was diagnosed according to American Thyroid Association guidelines. The patients came from an endocrinology department in Xi'an, China. Each patient gave 8.5 to 9.5 milliliters of peripheral blood, collected in an EDTA anticoagulant tube. Ficoll Paque Plus density gradient separation was used to isolate PBMCs, and no further T cell sorting was performed. RNA quality was checked with an Agilent 2100 Bioanalyzer and agarose gel, and concentration with a NanoDrop 2000. Many counts were recorded for this clonotype. There is no known antigen for this receptor. Per-base qualities were not stored, and no clone one base away is much larger. Spanning cysteine to phenylalanine, the CDR3 consists of 14 amino acids. This entry keeps only the CDR3 DNA: 42 bases, framed from base 1. According to the germline V gene, CDR1 reads MDHEN and CDR2 reads SYDVKM. V is clipped by 7 bases and J by 7 bases, and the sequence between their germline boundaries is 19 bases long.

To prepare the library, multiplex PCR was applied. The reads were generated on an Illumina HiSeq 4000. CDR3 regions were amplified by Arm-PCR with iRepertoire HTBI primers to construct TCR beta libraries. Before sequencing, the PCR products underwent gel purification. The source study handled its data this way. A total of some 60 TRBV and some 13 TRBJ segments were identified across samples and were used for gene usage analysis of CDR3 amino acid clonotypes. COPE and FqMerger were used to merge filtered high-quality paired reads into contigs. BLAST was used to align contigs to IMGT TRBV, TRBD and TRBJ reference genes, and CDR3 was defined according to IMGT. Any clonotype with a frequency above 0.1% was classified as a highly expanded clone. Shannon entropy served as the measure of repertoire diversity, while the Gini coefficient captured V-J evenness. Clonotypes shared by more than one individual were considered public. TCRdb reran the public reads through fastp at Q25 and MiXCR, keeping productive beta chains. One record per CDR3 amino acid sequence lists the most common genes and DNA. The authors' filters were not applied to this entry. The table for this sample lists around 510,000 distinct CDR3 sequences; under 25% of them were counted only once. The ten largest clonotypes hold 7.8% of the sample.

The V and J genes are TRBV28 and TRBJ1-2; a tentative D match to TRBD1 spans 5 bases. Sequencing used peripheral blood mononuclear cells (PBMCs), obtained when the disease was refractory, from a patient treated with antithyroid drugs. The sequence was collected from a female donor with Graves disease. Here the CDR3 is given as CASIPSGGAPGYTF. The nucleotide sequence is TGTGCCAGCATTCCCTCGGGGGGAGCGCCTGGCTACACCTTC.